This T cell receptor (beta chain) was recorded in a study of cytomegalovirus exposure and HLA in healthy donors. About the research overall: The roughly 110 validation repertoires were produced on the same platform as the 720 or so repertoires of the first cohort. This was reported in a later analysis.

Profiling relied on immunoSEQ multiplex PCR, and the TCRdb table lists in-frame clones only, not all of them. Counted here are around 200,000 clones, about 81% occurring once; the ten biggest clones make up 0.95% to 1.5%. From germline, CDR1 is LNHDA and CDR2 SQIVND (reference sequence). The CDR3 has 16 amino acids. The V segment lost 3 bases and the J segment 1 base; nucleotides outside the gene matches: 8. The approximately 130-subject validation cohort, separate from the approximately 670-subject first cohort, included the donors. For this clone: Its antigen is currently unknown.

Findings of the study overall: The study put under 200 TCR beta chains on its list as cytomegalovirus-associated. It was found in a later analysis that first-cohort TCR clusters tended to co-occur in the approximately 130 validation repertoires.

This TCR was sampled from a woman aged 30 to 39 in good health and CMV-seronegative. The sequencing input was PBMCs. V and J are TRBV19 and TRBJ2-7; TRBD1 matches 8 bases. This CDR3 is CASSILVGQGSYEQYF. The CDR3, as DNA: TGTGCCAGTAGTATTCTCGTCGGACAGGGTTCCTACGAGCAGTACTTC. The variable domain in full, with the rest retrieved from reference TRBV19 and TRBJ2-7, is DGGITQSPKYLFRKEGQNVTLSCEQNLNHDAMYWYRQDPGQGLRLIYYSQIVNDFQKGDIAEGYSVSREKKESFPLTVTSAQKNPTAFYLCASSILVGQGSYEQYFGPGTRLTVT.